This TCR beta chain was captured by sequencing in a study of T and B cells in COVID-19 patients. Overall study context: Of 20 to 25 active-infection patients, under 15 were critically ill with mechanical ventilation or extracorporeal membrane oxygenation.

BIOMED2 TRB-A/B primer pools were used in multiplex TRB PCR. In TCRdb, the multiplex PCR reads were re-called with MiXCR into one record per CDR3 protein. The sample carries about 5,100 distinct CDR3 sequences, 21% recorded once. TRB was amplified from around 250-500 ng of blood genomic DNA. This clonotype is categorized as medium-sized. This sequence originates from a human donor with active COVID-19. The sequencing sample was made of blood.

The CDR3 region is CATSWGTNEQFF. The CDR3 coding sequence is TGTGCCACCAGTTGGGGGACAAATGAGCAGTTCTTC. V usage is TRBV24-1 and J usage is TRBJ2-1; tentative D call: TRBD1 (6 bases). Trimming shortened V by 6 bases and J by 7 bases, and 9 bases separated the two germline ends. The germline V gene has CDR1 KGHDR and CDR2 SFDVKD. This CDR3 has 12 amino acids.